This is a list of T cell receptor beta chains from one sample in a study of blood T cell repertoires in COVID-19. Sequenced by immunoSEQ multiplex PCR; TCRdb stores in-frame clones only, minus some. This table has 250,000 to 350,000 clones, under 95% appearing once. The sample taken for sequencing was PBMCs or T cells enriched from blood (not recorded which). All receptors derive from a woman younger than 45 who had recovered from COVID-19. The CDR3 runs from the conserved cysteine through the conserved F or W. A D gene is named only where the DNA matches it firmly. The size field is filled for only some rows; it gives once, few, many or a size class.

v_call	cdr3_length	clone_size	d_call	j_call	cdr3_aa	cdr3_nt
TRBV4-1	15	.	.	TRBJ1-5	CASSQDREADQPQHF	TGCGCCAGCAGCCAAGATCGGGAGGCCGATCAGCCCCAGCATTTT
TRBV7-2	14	.	.	TRBJ2-1	CASSLQGTYNEQFF	TGTGCCAGCAGTTTACAGGGTACCTACAATGAGCAGTTCTTC
TRBV7-9	15	.	.	TRBJ1-2	CASSLAAWEGYGYTF	TGTGCCAGCAGCTTAGCCGCGTGGGAGGGCTATGGCTACACCTTC
TRBV11-2	13	.	.	TRBJ1-4	CASSSQGYEKLFF	TGTGCCAGCAGCTCGCAGGGATATGAAAAACTGTTTTTT
TRBV24-1	15	.	TRBD2	TRBJ2-7	CATSDSGLSSYEQYF	TGTGCCACCAGTGATTCGGGACTAAGCTCCTACGAGCAGTACTTC
TRBV28	14	.	.	TRBJ2-3	CASTKGGVTDTQYF	TGTGCCAGCACTAAGGGGGGGGTTACAGATACGCAGTATTTT
TRBV19	17	.	.	TRBJ2-4	CASSMRRGPSAKNIQYF	TGTGCCAGTAGTATGAGGAGGGGTCCGTCAGCCAAAAACATTCAGTACTTC
TRBV25-1	16	.	TRBD1	TRBJ2-3	CASSEWRTGSTDTQYF	TGTGCCAGCAGTGAATGGAGGACAGGGAGCACAGATACGCAGTATTTT
TRBV7-2	13	.	TRBD1	TRBJ1-1	CASKTQGDTEAFF	TGTGCCAGCAAAACACAGGGGGACACTGAAGCTTTCTTT
TRBV7-2	15	.	TRBD1	TRBJ1-5	CASRGTGLRNQPQHF	TGTGCCAGCAGAGGGACAGGGCTTCGCAATCAGCCCCAGCATTTT
TRBV20-1	11	once	.	TRBJ1-5	CRNTEDQPQHF	TGCAGGAACACGGAGGATCAGCCCCAGCATTTT
TRBV27	14	few	TRBD1	TRBJ1-4	CASSDRGSNEKLFF	TGTGCCAGCAGTGACAGGGGATCTAATGAAAAACTGTTTTTT
TRBV11-3	16	few	.	TRBJ1-1	CASSPVVGVGDTEAFF	TGTGCCAGCAGCCCGGTGGTAGGGGTGGGTGACACTGAAGCTTTCTTT
TRBV28	15	once	.	TRBJ2-5	CASSYPSGNQETQYF	TGTGCCAGCAGCTACCCTTCCGGGAACCAAGAGACCCAGTACTTC
TRBV9	18	.	TRBD2	TRBJ2-7	CASSAGASGSLGSYEQYF	TGTGCCAGCAGCGCCGGAGCCAGCGGGAGCTTGGGGTCCTACGAGCAGTACTTC
TRBV28	15	.	.	TRBJ2-6	CASSLGGIGANVLTF	TGTGCCAGCAGTTTAGGAGGGATTGGGGCCAACGTCCTGACTTTC
TRBV4-1	12	.	.	TRBJ1-1	CASSQGGGEAFF	TGCGCCAGCAGCCAAGGGGGCGGTGAAGCTTTCTTT